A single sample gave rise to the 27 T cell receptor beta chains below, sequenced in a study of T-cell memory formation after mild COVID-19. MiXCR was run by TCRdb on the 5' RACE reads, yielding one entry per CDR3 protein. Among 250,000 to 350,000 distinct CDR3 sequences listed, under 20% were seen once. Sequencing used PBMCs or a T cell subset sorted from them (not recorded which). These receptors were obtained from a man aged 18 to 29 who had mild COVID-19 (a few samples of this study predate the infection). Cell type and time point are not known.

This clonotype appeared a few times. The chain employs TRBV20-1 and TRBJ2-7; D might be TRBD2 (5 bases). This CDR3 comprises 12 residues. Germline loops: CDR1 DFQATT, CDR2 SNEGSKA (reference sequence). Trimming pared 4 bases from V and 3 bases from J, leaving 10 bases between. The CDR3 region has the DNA TGCAGTGCTACGGACGGGGACTACGAGCAGTACTTC. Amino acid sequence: CSATDGDYEQYF.

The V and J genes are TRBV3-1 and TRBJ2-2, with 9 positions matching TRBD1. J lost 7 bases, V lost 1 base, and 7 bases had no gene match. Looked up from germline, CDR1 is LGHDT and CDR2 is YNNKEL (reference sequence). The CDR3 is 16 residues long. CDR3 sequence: CASSQARTGDFGELFF. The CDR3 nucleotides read TGTGCCAGCAGCCAAGCCCGGACAGGGGATTTCGGGGAGCTGTTTTTT.

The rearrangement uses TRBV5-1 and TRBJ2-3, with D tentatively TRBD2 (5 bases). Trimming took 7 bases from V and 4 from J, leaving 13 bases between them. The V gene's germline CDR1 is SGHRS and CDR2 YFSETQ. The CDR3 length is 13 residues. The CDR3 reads CASQVLRADTQYF. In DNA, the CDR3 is TGCGCCAGCCAGGTTTTGAGGGCAGATACGCAGTATTTT.

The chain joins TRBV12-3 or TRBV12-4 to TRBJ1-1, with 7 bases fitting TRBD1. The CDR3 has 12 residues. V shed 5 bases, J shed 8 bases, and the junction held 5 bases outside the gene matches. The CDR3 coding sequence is TGTGCCAGCAGTCTACAGGGGTTGGAAGCTTTCTTT. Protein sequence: CASSLQGLEAFF.

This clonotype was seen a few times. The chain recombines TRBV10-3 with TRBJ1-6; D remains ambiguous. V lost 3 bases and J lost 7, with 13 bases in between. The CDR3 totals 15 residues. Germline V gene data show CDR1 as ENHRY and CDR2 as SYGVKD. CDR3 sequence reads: CAISDRGKGNSPLHF. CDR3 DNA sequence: TGTGCCATCAGTGACCGCGGAAAAGGCAATTCACCCCTCCACTTT.

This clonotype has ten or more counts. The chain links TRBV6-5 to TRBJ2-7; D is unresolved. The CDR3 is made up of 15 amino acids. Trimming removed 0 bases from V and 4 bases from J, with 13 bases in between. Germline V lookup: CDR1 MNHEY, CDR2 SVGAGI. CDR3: CASSYSLSGKYEQYF. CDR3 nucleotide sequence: TGTGCCAGCAGTTACTCATTGTCAGGAAAATACGAGCAGTACTTC.

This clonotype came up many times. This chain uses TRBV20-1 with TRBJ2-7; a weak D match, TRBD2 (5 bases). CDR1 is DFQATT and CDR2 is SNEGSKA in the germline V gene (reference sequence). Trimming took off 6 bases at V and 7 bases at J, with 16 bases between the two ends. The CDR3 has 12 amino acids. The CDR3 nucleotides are TGCAGTGCGCTCGACCAGCCGGGGGAGCAGTACGTC. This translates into CSALDQPGEQYV.

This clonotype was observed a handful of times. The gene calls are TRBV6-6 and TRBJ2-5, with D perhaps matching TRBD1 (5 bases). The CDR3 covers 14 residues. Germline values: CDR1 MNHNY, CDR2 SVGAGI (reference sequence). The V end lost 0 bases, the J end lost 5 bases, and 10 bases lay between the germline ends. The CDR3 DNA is TGTGCCAGCAGTTACTCAGGCAGGGTGGAGACCCAGTACTTC. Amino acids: CASSYSGRVETQYF.

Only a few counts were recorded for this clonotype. DNA of the CDR3: TGTGCCAGCAGCCCGAGGACTAGCGGGGGTGATCGTAGTGAGCAGTTCTTC. Translation gives CASSPRTSGGDRSEQFF. The gene calls are TRBV5-4 and TRBJ2-1, with 13 positions matching TRBD2. The V segment lost 4 bases and the J segment 9 bases; nucleotides outside the gene matches: 13. The CDR3 consists of 17 residues. Germline-derived CDR1 and CDR2 are SGHNT and YYREEE (reference sequence).

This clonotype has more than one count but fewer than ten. The CDR3 bases are TGTGCCAGCAGTTTAGCGACAGGGGGCGGGAATTCACCCCTCCACTTT. Encoded protein: CASSLATGGGNSPLHF. The V and J genes are TRBV12-3 or TRBV12-4 and TRBJ1-6, with 10 positions matching TRBD1. This CDR3 spans 16 amino acids. Losses at the gene ends were 0 bases for V and 7 bases for J; bases not matched to a gene: 3.

The CDR3: CASSPQLAGELFF. CDR3 in DNA: TGTGCCAGCAGCCCTCAGCTAGCCGGGGAGCTGTTTTTT. This sequence joins TRBV7-9 and TRBJ2-2; D ambiguous. The CDR3 consists of 13 residues. The V gene lost 5 bases and the J gene lost 6 bases, with 10 bases spanning the gap. Per germline, CDR1 SEHNR and CDR2 FQNEAQ (reference sequence).

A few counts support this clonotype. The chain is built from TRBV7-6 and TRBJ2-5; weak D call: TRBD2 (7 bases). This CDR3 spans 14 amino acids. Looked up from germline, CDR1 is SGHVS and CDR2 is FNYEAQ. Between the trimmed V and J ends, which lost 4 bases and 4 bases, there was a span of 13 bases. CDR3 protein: CASSSGAGVETQYF. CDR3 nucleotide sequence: TGTGCCAGCAGCTCAGGGGCGGGGGTAGAGACCCAGTACTTC. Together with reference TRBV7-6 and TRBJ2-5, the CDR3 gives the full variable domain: GAGVSQSPRYKVTKRGQDVALRCDPISGHVSLYWYRQALGQGPEFLTYFNYEAQQDKSGLPNDRFSAERPEGSISTLTIQRTEQRDSAMYRCASSSGAGVETQYFGPGTRLLVL.

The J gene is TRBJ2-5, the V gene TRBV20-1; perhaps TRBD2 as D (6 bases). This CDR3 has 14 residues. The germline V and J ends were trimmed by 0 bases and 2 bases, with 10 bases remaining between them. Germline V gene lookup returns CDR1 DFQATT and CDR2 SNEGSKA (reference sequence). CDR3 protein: CSARERDSQETQYF. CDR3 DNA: TGCAGTGCTAGAGAAAGGGACTCACAAGAGACCCAGTACTTC.

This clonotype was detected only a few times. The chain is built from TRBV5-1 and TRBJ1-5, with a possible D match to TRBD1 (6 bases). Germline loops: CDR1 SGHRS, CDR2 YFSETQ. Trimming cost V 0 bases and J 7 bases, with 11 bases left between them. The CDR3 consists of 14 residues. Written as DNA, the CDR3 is TGCGCCAGCAGCTTGGGGGGGCAGGGCCAGCCCCAGCATTTT. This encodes CASSLGGQGQPQHF.

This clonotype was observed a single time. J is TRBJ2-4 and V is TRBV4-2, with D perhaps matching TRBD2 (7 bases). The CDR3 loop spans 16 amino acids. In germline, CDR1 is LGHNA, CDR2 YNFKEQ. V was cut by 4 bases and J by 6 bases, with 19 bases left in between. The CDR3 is CASSPNAGAQGNIQYF. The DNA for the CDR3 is TGTGCCAGCAGCCCCAATGCGGGGGCACAGGGAAACATTCAGTACTTC.

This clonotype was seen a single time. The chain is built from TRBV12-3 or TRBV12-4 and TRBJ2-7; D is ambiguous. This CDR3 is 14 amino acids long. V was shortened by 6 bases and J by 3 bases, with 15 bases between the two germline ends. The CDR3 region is CASRPVGAFYEQYF. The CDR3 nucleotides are TGTGCCAGCAGACCCGTTGGAGCTTTCTACGAGCAGTACTTC.

CDR3 sequence: CATSRDAGGEQYV. The CDR3 bases are TGTGCCACCAGCAGAGACGCAGGGGGCGAGCAGTACGTC. V gene TRBV15 combines with J gene TRBJ2-7; 7 bases are a match to TRBD1. The CDR3 extends over 13 amino acids. With V trimmed by 0 bases and J by 6 bases, 2 bases remained unmatched. In germline, CDR1 is LNHNV, CDR2 YYDKDF (reference sequence).

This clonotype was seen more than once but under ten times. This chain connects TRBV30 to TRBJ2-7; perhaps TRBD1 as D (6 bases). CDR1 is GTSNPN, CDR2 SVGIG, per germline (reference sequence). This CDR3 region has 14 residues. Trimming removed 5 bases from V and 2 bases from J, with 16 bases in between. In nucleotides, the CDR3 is TGTGCCTGGGGCGACGACAGGCGGACCTACGAGCAGTACTTC. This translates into CAWGDDRRTYEQYF.

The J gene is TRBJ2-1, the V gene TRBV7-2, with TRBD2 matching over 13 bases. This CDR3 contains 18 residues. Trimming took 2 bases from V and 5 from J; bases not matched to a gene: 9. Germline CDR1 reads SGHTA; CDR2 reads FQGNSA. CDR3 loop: CASSLRLAGGSIHNEQFF. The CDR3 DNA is TGTGCCAGCAGCTTAAGACTAGCGGGGGGATCTATCCACAATGAGCAGTTCTTC. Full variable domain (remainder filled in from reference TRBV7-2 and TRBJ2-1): GAGVSQSPSNKVTEKGKDVELRCDPISGHTALYWYRQSLGQGLEFLIYFQGNSAPDKSGLPSDRFSAERTGGSVSTLTIQRTQQEDSAVYLCASSLRLAGGSIHNEQFFGPGTRLTVL.

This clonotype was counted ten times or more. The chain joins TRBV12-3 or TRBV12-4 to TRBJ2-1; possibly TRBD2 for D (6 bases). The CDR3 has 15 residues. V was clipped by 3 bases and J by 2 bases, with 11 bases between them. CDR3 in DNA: TGTGCCAGCAGTTTTCAACTAGCCACCTACAATGAGCAGTTCTTC. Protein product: CASSFQLATYNEQFF.

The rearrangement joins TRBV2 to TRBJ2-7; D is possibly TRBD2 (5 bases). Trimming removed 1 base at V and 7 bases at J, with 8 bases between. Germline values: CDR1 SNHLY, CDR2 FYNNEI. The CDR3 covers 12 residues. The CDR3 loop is CASSEEPGEQYF. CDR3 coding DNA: TGTGCCAGCAGTGAAGAGCCGGGGGAGCAGTACTTC.

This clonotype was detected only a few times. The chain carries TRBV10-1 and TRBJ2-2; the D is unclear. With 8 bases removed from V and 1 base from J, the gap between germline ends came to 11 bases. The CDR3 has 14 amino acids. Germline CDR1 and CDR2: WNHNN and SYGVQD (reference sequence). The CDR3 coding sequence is TGCGCCAGCCAGATCGCCGAGAACACCGGGGAGCTGTTTTTT. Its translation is CASQIAENTGELFF.

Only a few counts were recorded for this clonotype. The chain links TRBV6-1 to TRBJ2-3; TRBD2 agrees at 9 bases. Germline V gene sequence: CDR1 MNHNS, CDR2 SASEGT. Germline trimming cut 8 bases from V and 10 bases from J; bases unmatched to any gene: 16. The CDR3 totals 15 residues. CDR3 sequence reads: CASFAGGQDYGSQYF. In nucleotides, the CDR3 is TGTGCCAGCTTCGCGGGGGGGCAGGACTACGGTTCGCAGTATTTT.

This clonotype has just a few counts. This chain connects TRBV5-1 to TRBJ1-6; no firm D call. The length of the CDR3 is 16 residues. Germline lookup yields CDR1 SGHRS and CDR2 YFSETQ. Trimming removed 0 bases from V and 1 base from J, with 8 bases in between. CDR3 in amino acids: CASSLGERSYNSPLHF. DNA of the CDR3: TGCGCCAGCAGCTTGGGGGAGAGATCCTATAATTCACCCCTCCACTTT.

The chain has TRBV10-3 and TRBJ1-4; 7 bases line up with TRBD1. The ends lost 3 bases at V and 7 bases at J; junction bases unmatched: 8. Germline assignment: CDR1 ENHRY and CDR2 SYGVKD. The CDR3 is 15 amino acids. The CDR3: CAISDTGVSREKLFF. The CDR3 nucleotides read TGTGCCATCAGTGACACAGGGGTGAGTCGTGAAAAACTGTTTTTT.

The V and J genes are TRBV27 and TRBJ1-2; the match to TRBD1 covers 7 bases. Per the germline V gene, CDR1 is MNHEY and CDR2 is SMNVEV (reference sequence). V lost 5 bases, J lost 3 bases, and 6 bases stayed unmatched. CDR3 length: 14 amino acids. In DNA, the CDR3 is TGTGCCAGCAGTGGGGGGGGACAGTACTATGGCTACACCTTC. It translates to CASSGGGQYYGYTF.

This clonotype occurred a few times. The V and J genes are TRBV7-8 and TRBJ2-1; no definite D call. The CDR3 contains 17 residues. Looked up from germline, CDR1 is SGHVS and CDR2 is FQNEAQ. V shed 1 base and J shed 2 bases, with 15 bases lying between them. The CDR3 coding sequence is TGTGCCAGCAGCTTAGATCTGGGTCTGCCAGCCTACAATGAGCAGTTCTTC. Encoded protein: CASSLDLGLPAYNEQFF. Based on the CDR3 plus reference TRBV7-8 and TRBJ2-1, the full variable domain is GAGVSQSPRYKVAKRGQDVALRCDPISGHVSLFWYQQALGQGPEFLTYFQNEAQLDKSGLPSDRFFAERPEGSVSTLKIQRTQQEDSAVYLCASSLDLGLPAYNEQFFGPGTRLTVL.